This TCR beta chain emerged from a study of CD8 T cell repertoires and HIV-1 epitope variants. Whole-study context: 1M T cells were kept uncultured as a baseline.

The CDR3 totals 15 residues. CDR1 SNHLY and CDR2 FYNNEI come from the germline V gene. With 6 bases clipped from V and 7 bases from J, the junction kept 11 bases outside the gene matches. Only in-frame clones appear in the TCRdb table, and some are missing; sequencing was by immunoSEQ multiplex PCR. In the table there are 6,000 to 8,000 clones, approximately 60% of which are singletons. Points on this clone: Its antigen is unknown.

The sequence was collected from a male donor with HIV. The sample taken for sequencing was cultured CD8+ T cells derived from PBMCs. This sequence joins TRBV2 and TRBJ2-1, with TRBD1 identical over 8 bases. The CDR3 coding sequence is TGTGCCAGCAGACTTCCGGGACAGGTAGAAAATGAGCAGTTCTTC. Protein product: CASRLPGQVENEQFF.